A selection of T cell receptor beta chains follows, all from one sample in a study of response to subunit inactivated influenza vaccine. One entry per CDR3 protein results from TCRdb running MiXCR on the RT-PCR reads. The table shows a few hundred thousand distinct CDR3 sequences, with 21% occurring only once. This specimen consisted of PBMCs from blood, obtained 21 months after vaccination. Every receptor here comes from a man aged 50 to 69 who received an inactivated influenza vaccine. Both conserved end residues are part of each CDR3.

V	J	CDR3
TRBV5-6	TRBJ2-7	CASSHSGQSIPPYEQYF
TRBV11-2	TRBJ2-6	CASSPQGPLRSGANVLTF
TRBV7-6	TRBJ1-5	CASSLDRGSGQPQQF
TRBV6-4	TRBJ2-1	CASSLTGGEAYNEQFF
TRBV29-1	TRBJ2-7	CSVGNLGSEQYF
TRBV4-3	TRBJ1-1	CASSQDPGTGDTEAFF
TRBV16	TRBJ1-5	CASSKITQSGPQHF
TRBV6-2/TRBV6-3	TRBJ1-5	CASSLKAGVNSNQPQHF
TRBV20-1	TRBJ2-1	CSARDPRQLFF
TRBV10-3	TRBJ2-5	CAISKEYQETQYF
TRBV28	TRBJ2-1	CASSLAGVENEQFF
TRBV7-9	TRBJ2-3	CASSSFGEYSTDTQYF
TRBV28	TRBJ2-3	CASSLERGYTDTQYF
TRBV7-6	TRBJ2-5	CASSSPGQETQYF
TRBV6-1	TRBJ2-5	CASRLTFVQETQYF
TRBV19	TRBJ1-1	CASSIFSPRMNTEAFF
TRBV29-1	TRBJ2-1	CSVPRTGRGNEQFF
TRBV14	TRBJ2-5	CASRRTNQETQYF
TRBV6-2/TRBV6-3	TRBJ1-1	CASSYSRGRGDTEAFF
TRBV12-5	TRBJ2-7	CARGQIYEQYF
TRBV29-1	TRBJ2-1	CSVSGNEQFF
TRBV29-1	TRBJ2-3	CSVEGRGGTDTQYF
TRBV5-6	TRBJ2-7	CASSSWGTGFNEEYF
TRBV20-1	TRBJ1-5	CSASPPGQPQHF
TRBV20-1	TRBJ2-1	CSAYGLAGRNEQFF
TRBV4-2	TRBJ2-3	CASSQEANRPDTQYF
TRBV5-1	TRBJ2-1	CASSTSGGTYNEQFF
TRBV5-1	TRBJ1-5	CASSLGSRQPQHF
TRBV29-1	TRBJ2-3	CSVEGSVRDEDTQYF
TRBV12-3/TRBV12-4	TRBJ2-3	CASSQGVDTQYF
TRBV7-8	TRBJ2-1	CASSLKSYNEQFF
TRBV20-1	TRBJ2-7	CSASSPRAGEQYF
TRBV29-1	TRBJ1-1	CSVDSKNTEAFF
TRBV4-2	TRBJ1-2	CASSQGTGGYRYTF
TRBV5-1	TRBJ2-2	CASSLTNANTGELFF
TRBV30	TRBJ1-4	CAWSVRRISRGDEKLFF
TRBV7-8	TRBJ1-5	CASSLADPTENQPQHF
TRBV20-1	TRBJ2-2	CSARGREAGELFF
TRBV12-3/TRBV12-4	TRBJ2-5	CASRVDSQETQYF
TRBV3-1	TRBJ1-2	CASSQQRSGYTF
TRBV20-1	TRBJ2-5	CSARGTRLETQYF
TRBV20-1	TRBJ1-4	CSAYNYAGANNEKLFF
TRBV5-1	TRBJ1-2	CASSLDGKVDYGYTF
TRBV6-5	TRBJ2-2	CASSLSGTGDSNTGELFF
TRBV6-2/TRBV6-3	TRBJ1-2	CASIHPTGSGYTF
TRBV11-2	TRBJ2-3	CASSNRVGSSTDTQYF
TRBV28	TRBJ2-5	CASSFMAPHNQETQYF